These 16 T cell receptor beta chains were sequenced from one sample in a study of CD8+CD57+ T cells in acquired aplastic anemia. Profiling that covered TCR beta VDJ and CDR3 relied on genomic DNA as its template. From the reads, TCRdb called clonotypes with MiXCR, one entry per CDR3 protein. In the table there are around 250,000 distinct CDR3 sequences, 45% to 70% of which are singletons. The sequenced sample was sorted CD4+, CD8+, or CD8+CD57+ T cells (not recorded which) from PBMCs. The source of these receptors is a human donor with severe aplastic anemia or a healthy control (not recorded which).

The chain combines TRBV5-6 with TRBJ2-7; a possible D gene is TRBD1 (5 bases). Germline CDR1 is SGHDT and CDR2 is YYEEEE. This CDR3 spans 16 amino acids. The V end was cut by 4 bases, the J end by 0 bases, with 17 bases between. CDR3 sequence reads: CASSPHFSGFSYEQYF. The DNA of the CDR3 is TGTGCCAGCAGCCCCCATTTCTCAGGGTTCTCCTACGAGCAGTACTTC. The full variable domain, completed using reference TRBV5-6 and TRBJ2-7, is DAGVTQSPTHLIKTRGQQVTLRCSPKSGHDTVSWYQQALGQGPQFIFQYYEEEERQRGNFPDRFSGHQFPNYSSELNVNALLLGDSALYLCASSPHFSGFSYEQYFGPGTRLTVT.

V and J are TRBV7-2 and TRBJ1-6, with D unresolved. The germline gives CDR1 SGHTA, CDR2 FQGNSA. CDR3 length: 12 amino acids. Trimming took off 6 bases at V and 9 bases at J, with 9 bases between the two ends. The CDR3 DNA follows: TGTGCCAGCAGGACGTATGTTTCACCCCTCCACTTT. This encodes CASRTYVSPLHF.

A note on this clonotype: An end of the junction differs from the germline gene, which may be a read error. The chain is built from TRBV2 and TRBJ2-3; D not certain. The CDR3 sequence is 12 residues long. Germline-derived CDR1 and CDR2 are SNHLY and FYNNEI. CDR3 in DNA: TGTGTCAGCAGACCAGGTGCAGACACGCAGTATTTT. Its protein product is CVSRPGADTQYF.

The chain uses TRBV19 and TRBJ1-2, with D uncertain. The length of the CDR3 is 14 residues. Trimming took 3 bases from V and 5 from J, leaving 13 bases between them. Per the germline V gene, CDR1 is LNHDA and CDR2 is SQIVND (reference sequence). Written as DNA, the CDR3 is TGTGCCAGTAGTATTGAGAAAGGGAATTATGGCTACACCTTC. Its translation is CASSIEKGNYGYTF.

The V gene is TRBV7-3, the J gene TRBJ2-7; D is unresolved. CDR3 length: 14 amino acids. Trimming stripped 5 bases from V and 3 bases from J, with 14 bases between. Germline CDR1 SGHTA, CDR2 FQGTGA. The CDR3 DNA reads TGTGCCAGCAGCACTCCCGGGCAGCGCTACGAGCAGTACTTC. Protein sequence: CASSTPGQRYEQYF.

V and J are TRBV10-3 and TRBJ1-6; D is uncertain. From germline, CDR1 is ENHRY and CDR2 SYGVKD. V gave up 0 bases and J gave up 7 bases, with 7 bases separating them. The CDR3 consists of 14 residues. The DNA for the CDR3 is TGTGCCATCAGTGAGTCGACTATGAATTCACCCCTCCACTTT. Protein: CAISESTMNSPLHF.

The gene calls are TRBV5-1 and TRBJ2-2, with 11 bases aligning to TRBD1. Germline values: CDR1 SGHRS, CDR2 YFSETQ. Unmatched junction bases numbered 3, after V lost 4 bases and J lost 4 bases. The CDR3 totals 15 residues. As DNA, the CDR3 is TGCGCCAGCAGCATGGGACAGGGGGGCACCGGGGAGCTGTTTTTT. The encoded protein is CASSMGQGGTGELFF.

Turning to this clonotype: A much bigger clone sits one base away, suggesting this may be a read error. Here the CDR3 DNA reads TGTGCCATCAGTAAGTTCACAGTGTCTAACTATGGCTACACCTTC. It specifies CAISKFTVSNYGYTF. This sequence joins TRBV10-3 and TRBJ1-2; D uncertain. Germline loops: CDR1 ENHRY, CDR2 SYGVKD. The CDR3 consists of 15 residues. V lost 5 bases and J 0 bases, leaving 13 bases between the germline ends.

The chain has TRBV7-2 and TRBJ2-3, with 12 bases that match TRBD2. From germline, CDR1 is SGHTA and CDR2 FQGNSA. With V trimmed by 1 base and J by 4 bases, 6 bases remained unmatched. The CDR3 consists of 17 residues. DNA of the CDR3: TGTGCCAGCAGCTTAGTCTCTAGCGGGGGGGCTGCAGATACGCAGTATTTT. As protein: CASSLVSSGGAADTQYF.

This clonotype was found a few times. This chain links TRBV7-2 with TRBJ2-1; 12 bases fit TRBD2. J was trimmed by 10 bases and V by 0 bases; bases with no gene match: 7. This CDR3 has 16 amino acids. Germline values: CDR1 SGHTA, CDR2 FQGNSA. Written as DNA, the CDR3 is TGTGCCAGCAGCTTAGCGACTAGCGGGGGAAGAGGCGAGCAGTTCTTC. Translating gives CASSLATSGGRGEQFF.

This chain joins TRBV20-1 and TRBJ2-7; the match to TRBD1 covers 7 bases. V shed 2 bases and J 0 bases; nucleotides not matched to a gene: 7. This CDR3 spans 15 amino acids. Germline V gene lookup returns CDR1 DFQATT and CDR2 SNEGSKA (reference sequence). The CDR3 spells CSARPSDRSSYEQYF. In DNA, the CDR3 is TGCAGTGCTAGACCATCGGACAGGAGCTCCTACGAGCAGTACTTC.

This clonotype was observed many times. The chain combines TRBV4-1 with TRBJ2-2; 12 nucleotides match TRBD1. Germline values: CDR1 MGHRA, CDR2 YSYEKL. The CDR3 extends over 18 amino acids. J gave up 3 bases and V 4 bases, and 9 bases lay outside the gene matches. The CDR3 sequence is CASSPTGQGAQDTGELFF. CDR3 coding DNA: TGCGCCAGCAGCCCAACGGGACAGGGGGCGCAAGACACCGGGGAGCTGTTTTTT.

The CDR3 loop is CASSLEGNSYEQYF. CDR3 sequence (DNA): TGTGCCAGCAGCTTGGAAGGGAACTCCTACGAGCAGTACTTC. The rearrangement uses TRBV5-8 and TRBJ2-7; no clear D gene. Trimming shortened V by 0 bases and J by 0 bases, and 7 bases separated the two germline ends. CDR1 and CDR2 (germline): SGHTS, YDEGEE. The length of the CDR3 is 14 residues.

Regarding this clonotype: Its ends do not fully match the called genes, so a read error is possible. The gene calls are TRBV7-2 and TRBJ2-3, with TRBD2 matching 11 bases. The CDR3 has 16 amino acids. The V gene's germline CDR1 is SGHTA and CDR2 FQGNSA. CDR3 protein: CASSFSGGVGTDTQYF. The CDR3 DNA follows: TGTGCCAGCAGCTTTAGCGGGGGGGTCGGCACAGATACACAGTATTTT.

This clonotype showed up many times. The chain joins TRBV5-8 to TRBJ1-1, with a tentative D call TRBD1 (6 bases). V was trimmed by 0 bases and J by 1 base, leaving 10 bases between them. Germline loops: CDR1 SGHTS, CDR2 YDEGEE. The CDR3 contains 15 residues. CDR3 in amino acids: CASSLAEGGNTEAFF. The CDR3, as DNA: TGTGCCAGCAGCTTGGCGGAGGGGGGGAACACTGAAGCTTTCTTT.

The V gene is TRBV10-2, the J gene TRBJ2-1, with 12 bases matching TRBD2. Germline CDR1 is WSHSY and CDR2 is SAAADI. The V gene end was trimmed by 0 bases and the J gene end by 12 bases; junction bases not matched to a gene: 6. The CDR3 contains 15 residues. This chain's CDR3 is CASSESVWTSGVQFF. The CDR3 nucleotides read TGCGCCAGCAGTGAGTCAGTGTGGACTAGCGGGGTGCAGTTCTTC.